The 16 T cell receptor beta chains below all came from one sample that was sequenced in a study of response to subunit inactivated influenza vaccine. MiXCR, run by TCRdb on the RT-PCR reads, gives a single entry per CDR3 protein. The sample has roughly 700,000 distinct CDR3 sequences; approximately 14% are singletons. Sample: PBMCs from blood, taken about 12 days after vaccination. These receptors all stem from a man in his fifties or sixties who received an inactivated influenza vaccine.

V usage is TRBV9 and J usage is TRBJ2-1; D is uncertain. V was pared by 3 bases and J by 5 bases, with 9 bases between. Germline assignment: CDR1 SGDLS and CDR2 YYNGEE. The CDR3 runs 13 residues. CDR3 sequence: CASSEANNNEQFF. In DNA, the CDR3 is TGTGCCAGCAGCGAGGCCAATAACAATGAGCAGTTCTTC.

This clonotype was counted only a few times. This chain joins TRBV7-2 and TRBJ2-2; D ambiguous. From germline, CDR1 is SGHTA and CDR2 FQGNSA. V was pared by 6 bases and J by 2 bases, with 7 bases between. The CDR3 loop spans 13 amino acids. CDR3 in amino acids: CASRPTNTGELFF. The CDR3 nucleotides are TGTGCCAGCAGACCCACAAACACCGGGGAGCTGTTTTTT. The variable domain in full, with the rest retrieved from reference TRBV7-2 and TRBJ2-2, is GAGVSQSPSNKVTEKGKDVELRCDPISGHTALYWYRQSLGQGLEFLIYFQGNSAPDKSGLPSDRFSAERTGGSVSTLTIQRTQQEDSAVYLCASRPTNTGELFFGEGSRLTVL.

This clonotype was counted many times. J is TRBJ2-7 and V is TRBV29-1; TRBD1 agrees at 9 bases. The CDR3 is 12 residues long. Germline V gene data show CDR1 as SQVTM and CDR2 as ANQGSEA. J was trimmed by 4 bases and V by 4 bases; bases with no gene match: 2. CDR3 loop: CSVVDRGYEQYF. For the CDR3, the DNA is TGCAGCGTTGTGGACAGGGGTTACGAGCAGTACTTC.

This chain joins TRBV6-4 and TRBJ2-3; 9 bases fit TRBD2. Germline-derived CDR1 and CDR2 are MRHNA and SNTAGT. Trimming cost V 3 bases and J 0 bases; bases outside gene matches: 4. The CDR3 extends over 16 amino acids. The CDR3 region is CASSDSTSGSTDTQYF. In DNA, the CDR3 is TGTGCCAGCAGTGATTCTACTAGCGGGAGCACAGATACGCAGTATTTT.

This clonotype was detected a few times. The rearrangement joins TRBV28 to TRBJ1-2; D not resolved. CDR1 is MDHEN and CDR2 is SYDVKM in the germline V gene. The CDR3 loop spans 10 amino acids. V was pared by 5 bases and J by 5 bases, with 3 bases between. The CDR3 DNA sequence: TGTGCCAGCAGTAAATATGGCTACACCTTC. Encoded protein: CASSKYGYTF.

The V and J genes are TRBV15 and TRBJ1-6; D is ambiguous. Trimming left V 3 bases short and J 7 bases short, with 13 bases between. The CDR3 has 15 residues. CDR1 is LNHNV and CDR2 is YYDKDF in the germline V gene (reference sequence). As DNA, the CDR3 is TGTGCCACCAGCAGGAAGTACGCTAAGAATTCACCCCTCCACTTT. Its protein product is CATSRKYAKNSPLHF.

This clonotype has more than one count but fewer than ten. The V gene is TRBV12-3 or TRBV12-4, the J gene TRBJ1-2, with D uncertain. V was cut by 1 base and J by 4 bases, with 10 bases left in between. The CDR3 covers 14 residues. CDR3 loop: CASSLEGRFYGYTF. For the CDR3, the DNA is TGTGCCAGCAGTTTAGAGGGCAGATTCTATGGCTACACCTTC.

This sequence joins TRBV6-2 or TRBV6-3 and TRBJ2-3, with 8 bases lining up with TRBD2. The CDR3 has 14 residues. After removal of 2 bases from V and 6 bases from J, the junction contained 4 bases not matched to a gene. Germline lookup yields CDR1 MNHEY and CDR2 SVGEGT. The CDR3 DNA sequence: TGTGCCAGCAGTTACCCTAGACTAGCGGATACGCAGTATTTT. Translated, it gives CASSYPRLADTQYF.

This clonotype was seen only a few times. CDR3 residues: CASRRKTENTEAFF. The CDR3 DNA follows: TGTGCCAGCAGACGGAAGACGGAGAACACTGAAGCTTTCTTT. This chain connects TRBV4-2 to TRBJ1-1; no definite D call. Germline-derived CDR1 and CDR2 are LGHNA and YNFKEQ. This CDR3 contains 14 residues. V gave up 6 bases and J gave up 1 base, with 12 bases separating them.

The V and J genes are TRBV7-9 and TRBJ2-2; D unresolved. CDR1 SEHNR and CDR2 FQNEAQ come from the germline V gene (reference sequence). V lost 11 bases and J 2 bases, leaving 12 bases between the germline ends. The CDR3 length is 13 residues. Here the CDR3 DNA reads TGTGCCCCAGGCGGCGGTAACACCGGGGAGCTGTTTTTT. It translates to CAPGGGNTGELFF.

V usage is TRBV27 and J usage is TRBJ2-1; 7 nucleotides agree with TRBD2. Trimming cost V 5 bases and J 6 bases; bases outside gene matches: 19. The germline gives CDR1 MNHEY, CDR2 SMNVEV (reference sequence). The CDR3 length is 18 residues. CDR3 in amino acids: CASSLRRGSVGKINEQFF. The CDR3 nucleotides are TGTGCCAGCAGTCTCCGGCGCGGGAGTGTCGGAAAAATCAATGAGCAGTTCTTC.

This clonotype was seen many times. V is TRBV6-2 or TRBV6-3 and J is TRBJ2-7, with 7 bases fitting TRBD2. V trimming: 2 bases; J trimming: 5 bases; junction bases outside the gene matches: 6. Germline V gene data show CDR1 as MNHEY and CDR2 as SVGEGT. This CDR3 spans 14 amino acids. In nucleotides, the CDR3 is TGTGCCAGCAGTTACGGCGGGGGACTCAACGAGCAGTACTTC. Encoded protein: CASSYGGGLNEQYF.

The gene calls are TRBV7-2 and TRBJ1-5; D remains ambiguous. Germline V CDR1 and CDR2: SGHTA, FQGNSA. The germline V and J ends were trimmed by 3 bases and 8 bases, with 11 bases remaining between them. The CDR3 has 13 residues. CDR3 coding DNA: TGTGCCAGCAGCTTGTCGGGCTGGGAGCCCCAGCATTTT. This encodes CASSLSGWEPQHF.

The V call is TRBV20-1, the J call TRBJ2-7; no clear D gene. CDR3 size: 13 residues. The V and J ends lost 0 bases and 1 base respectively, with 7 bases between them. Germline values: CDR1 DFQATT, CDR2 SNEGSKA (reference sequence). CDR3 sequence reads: CSAREGPSYEQYF. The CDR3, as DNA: TGCAGTGCTAGAGAGGGCCCATCCTACGAGCAGTACTTC.

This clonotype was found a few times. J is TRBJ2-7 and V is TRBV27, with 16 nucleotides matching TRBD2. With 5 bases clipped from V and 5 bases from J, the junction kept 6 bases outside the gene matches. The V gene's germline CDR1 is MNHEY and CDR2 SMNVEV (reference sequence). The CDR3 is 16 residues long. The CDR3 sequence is CASSRGTSGRAHEQYF. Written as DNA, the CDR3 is TGTGCCAGCAGTCGCGGGACTAGCGGGAGGGCCCACGAGCAGTACTTC.

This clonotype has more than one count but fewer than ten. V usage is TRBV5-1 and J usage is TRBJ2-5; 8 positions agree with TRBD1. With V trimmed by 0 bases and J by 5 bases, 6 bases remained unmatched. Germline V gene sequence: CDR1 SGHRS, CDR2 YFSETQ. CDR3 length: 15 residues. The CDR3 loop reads CASSLVTGGPETQYF. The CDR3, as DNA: TGCGCCAGCAGCTTGGTTACAGGGGGGCCCGAGACCCAGTACTTC.